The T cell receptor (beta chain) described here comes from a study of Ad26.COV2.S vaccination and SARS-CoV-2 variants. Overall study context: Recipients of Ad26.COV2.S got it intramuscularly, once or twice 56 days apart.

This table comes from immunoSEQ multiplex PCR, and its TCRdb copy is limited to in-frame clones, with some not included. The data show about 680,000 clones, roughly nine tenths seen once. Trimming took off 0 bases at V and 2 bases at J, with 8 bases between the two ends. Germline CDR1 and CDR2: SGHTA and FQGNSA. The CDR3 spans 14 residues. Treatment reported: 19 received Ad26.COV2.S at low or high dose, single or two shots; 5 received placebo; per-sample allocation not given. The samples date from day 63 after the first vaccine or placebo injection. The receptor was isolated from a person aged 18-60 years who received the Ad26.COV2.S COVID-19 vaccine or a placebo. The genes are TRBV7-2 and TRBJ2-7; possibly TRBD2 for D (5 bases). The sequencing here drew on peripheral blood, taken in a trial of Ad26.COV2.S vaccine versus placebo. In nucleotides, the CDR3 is TGTGCCAGCAGCTTAGCTAGCGATACCTACGAGCAGTACTTC. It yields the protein CASSLASDTYEQYF.